In this sample, the clone carrying this TCR beta chain turned up many times. Antigen specificity is unknown. V gave up 6 bases and J gave up 3 bases; unmatched junction bases: 8. The CDR3 extends over 14 amino acids. Germline lookup yields CDR1 MDHEN and CDR2 SYDVKM. This sample stems from a study of Graves' ophthalmopathy and Graves' hyperthyroidism. Study outcomes and limitations: Most expanded clonotypes from thyroid (those above 0.001 frequency) were also found in blood.

Scientists amplified the TCR beta CDR3 regions from RNA transcripts. Scientists carried out first-round RT-PCR using HTBI primers and then a second-round multiplex PCR. MiXCR, applied by TCRdb to the multiplex PCR reads, yields one record per CDR3 protein. The top ten hold roughly 12% of the sample, which has 350,000 or so distinct CDR3 sequences, 17% seen once. The TCR sequence derives from an adult man with Graves' ophthalmopathy. The chain is built from TRBV28 and TRBJ2-7, with TRBD2 matching over 7 bases. The sample consisted of peripheral blood. CDR3 amino acids: CASRTTTGGYEQYF. As DNA, the CDR3 is TGTGCCAGCAGGACAACTACGGGGGGCTACGAGCAGTACTTC.